This is a list of T cell receptor beta chains from one sample in a study of OX40 agonist ivuxolimab in advanced cancers. The method was immunoSEQ multiplex PCR; TCRdb's version includes in-frame clones alone and lacks a portion of them. The sample has some 74,000 clones; approximately 90% are singletons. The sample in question was CD4+ or CD8+ T cells sorted from blood, obtained in a trial of the OX40 agonist ivuxolimab. The receptors were sampled from an adult with an advanced solid tumor such as melanoma, head and neck, liver or kidney cancer. Both conserved end residues are part of each CDR3. D genes are given only for firm matches. Clone size, where shown, is once, few, many, or a class for clones that have expanded.

v_gene	j_gene	d_gene	abundance	CDR3nt	CDR3aa
TRBV18	TRBJ2-1	.	.	TGTGCCAGCTCACCAATACGGGACTCCAACAATGAGCAGTTCTTC	CASSPIRDSNNEQFF
TRBV6-5	TRBJ2-5	TRBD2	.	TGTGCCAGCAGCCCCCTGACTAGCGGGTTAGAGACCCAGTACTTC	CASSPLTSGLETQYF
TRBV11-2	TRBJ1-6	.	.	TGTGCCAGCAGCTTTTTGGTTAATAATTCACCCCTCCACTTT	CASSFLVNNSPLHF
TRBV7-2	TRBJ1-1	TRBD1	.	TGTGCCAGCAGCTTAGTAAGGACAGGGACCTTCTTT	CASSLVRTGTFF
TRBV13	TRBJ2-5	TRBD1	.	TGTGCCAGCAGCTCGACAGGGTTGGAGACCCAGTACTTC	CASSSTGLETQYF
TRBV7-2	TRBJ2-7	.	.	TGTGCCAGCAGCTCAACCGGGACCCTGTACGAGCAGTACTTC	CASSSTGTLYEQYF
TRBV27	TRBJ2-3	TRBD2	.	TGTGCCAGCAGAACCCGACCGGGACTAGCCACAGATACGCAGTATTTT	CASRTRPGLATDTQYF
TRBV15	TRBJ2-5	.	.	TGTGCCACCAGCACCGATTGGGGCCTTGGTGAGACCCAGTACTTC	CATSTDWGLGETQYF
TRBV2	TRBJ2-2	TRBD1	.	TGTGCCAGCAGCGCAACAGGGGGGAACACCGGGGAGCTGTTTTTT	CASSATGGNTGELFF
TRBV5-4	TRBJ2-7	TRBD1	.	TGTGCCAGCAGCTTGGGGAGCCGACAGGGTCCCGAGCAGTACTTC	CASSLGSRQGPEQYF
TRBV30	TRBJ2-5	TRBD2	once	TGTGCCTGGAGGGAAGGACTAGCGGGGGGGCTGGCGGAGACCCAGTACTTC	CAWREGLAGGLAETQYF
TRBV27	TRBJ2-1	.	.	TGTGCCAGCCGACCTTTTGTAAGGGTTAATGAGCAGTTCTTC	CASRPFVRVNEQFF
TRBV30	TRBJ1-1	TRBD1	.	TGTGCCTGGATTAGACAGGGAATGCTTATGGTCGAAGCTTTCTTT	CAWIRQGMLMVEAFF
TRBV6-1	TRBJ2-5	.	.	TGTGCCAGCAGTGAAGAGGGGGCGGGGAGGGAGACCCAGTACTTC	CASSEEGAGRETQYF
TRBV19	TRBJ1-1	.	.	TGTGCCAGTTCTAAAGGAGGGGTCATTAACACTGAAGCTTTCTTT	CASSKGGVINTEAFF
TRBV5-1	TRBJ2-2	.	.	TGCGCCAGCAGCTTGGCGGGGCTCGGCACCGGGGAGCTGTTTTTT	CASSLAGLGTGELFF
TRBV10-3	TRBJ2-2	TRBD1	.	TGTGCCATCAGTGAGTTAGGGGGCGGCACCGGGGAGCTGTTTTTT	CAISELGGGTGELFF
TRBV5-6	TRBJ1-4	TRBD1	.	TGTGCCAGCAGCCTACAGGGGGCAGCAACTAATGAAAAACTGTTTTTT	CASSLQGAATNEKLFF
TRBV18	TRBJ2-4	.	.	TGTGCCAGCTCACACTCCCCCGAAGCGGATTTGTTAGCCAAAAACATTCAGTACTTC	CASSHSPEADLLAKNIQYF
TRBV19	TRBJ2-5	.	.	TGTGCCAGTAGTATGAACCGGGAAGAGACCCAGTACTTC	CASSMNREETQYF
TRBV13	TRBJ2-5	TRBD2	.	TGTGCCAGCAGCTCCTGGACTAGCGAAGAGACCCAGTACTTC	CASSSWTSEETQYF
TRBV19	TRBJ1-5	.	.	TGTGCCAGTAGATCAGAGTTCGATCAGCCCCAGCATTTT	CASRSEFDQPQHF
TRBV5-1	TRBJ2-6	.	.	TGCGCCAGCAGCCCGGGCCTTGGTGCCTCTGGGGCCAACGTCCTGACTTTC	CASSPGLGASGANVLTF
TRBV7-9	TRBJ2-7	TRBD2	.	TGTGCCAGCAGCCCGGGACTAGCGAACTCCTACGAGCAGTACTTC	CASSPGLANSYEQYF
TRBV7-2	TRBJ1-2	TRBD1	.	TGTGCCAGCAGCTCCCGTTGGGGCAGGGGGCAAAACTATGGCTACACCTTC	CASSSRWGRGQNYGYTF
TRBV9	TRBJ2-1	.	.	TGTGCCAGCAGCGTATCCAACGACGGCTACAATGAGCAGTTCTTC	CASSVSNDGYNEQFF
TRBV6-1	TRBJ1-5	.	.	TGTGCCAGCAGTTTAGGACGGTGGAATCAGCCCCAGCATTTT	CASSLGRWNQPQHF
TRBV2	TRBJ2-2	.	.	TGTGCCAGCAGTCGACAGTTAGCGAACACCGGGGAGCTGTTTTTT	CASSRQLANTGELFF
TRBV4-1	TRBJ1-2	.	.	TGCGCCAGCAGCCAAGTCGGGACGGCAGCCTGGGACTACACCTTC	CASSQVGTAAWDYTF
TRBV18	TRBJ1-1	.	.	TGTGCCAGCTCACCTCGGACTGAAGCTTTCTTT	CASSPRTEAFF
TRBV30	TRBJ1-4	.	.	TGTGCCTGGAGCGCCGGAGGGGGTGGAGATGAAAAACTGTTTTTT	CAWSAGGGGDEKLFF
TRBV27	TRBJ1-3	.	.	TGTGCCAGCAGGGAGGCCATATATTTT	CASREAIYF
TRBV7-8	TRBJ1-3	.	once	TGTGCCAGCAGCTTAGCGCATTCAGGGTCGGGAAACACCATATATTTT	CASSLAHSGSGNTIYF
TRBV20-1	TRBJ1-1	.	.	TGCAGTGCCCAGATGCTGACTGAAGCTTTCTTT	CSAQMLTEAFF
TRBV11-2	TRBJ2-3	.	.	TGTGCCAGCAGCTTCGGGGAGGCAGATACGCAGTATTTT	CASSFGEADTQYF
TRBV5-1	TRBJ2-7	.	.	TGCGCCAGCAGCTTGGGAGGCTTCGCCTACGAGCAGTACTTC	CASSLGGFAYEQYF
TRBV25-1	TRBJ2-7	.	.	TGTGCCAGCAGTGAATATACGATTTTTGGAGGGGCAGGGCAGTACTTC	CASSEYTIFGGAGQYF
TRBV6-1	TRBJ1-4	TRBD1	.	TGTGCCAGCAGTCAACAGGGGCCTAATGAAAAACTGTTTTTT	CASSQQGPNEKLFF
TRBV7-9	TRBJ1-1	.	once	TGTGCCAGCAGCGTCGGTCAGGGGAACACTGAAGCTTTCTTT	CASSVGQGNTEAFF
TRBV19	TRBJ1-6	TRBD1	.	TGTGCCAGTAGTCCCTTCTCAGGGGGCGCAAGAAATTCACCCCTCCACTTT	CASSPFSGGARNSPLHF
TRBV5-1	TRBJ2-7	TRBD2	.	TGCGCCAGCAGCTTGGCGGGAGGGCCTGGCGAGCAGTACTTC	CASSLAGGPGEQYF
TRBV27	TRBJ2-3	TRBD2	.	TGTGCCATCGCGTCAGCGGGGGGGCTGGGAGATACGCAGTATTTT	CAIASAGGLGDTQYF
TRBV10-3	TRBJ1-3	.	.	TGTGCCACGCGAAACCAGGGTAGGCCTGGAAACACCATATATTTT	CATRNQGRPGNTIYF
TRBV19	TRBJ2-2	TRBD1	.	TGTGCCAGCGTTACGGGACAGGCGAACACCGGGGAGCTGTTTTTT	CASVTGQANTGELFF
TRBV11-2	TRBJ2-7	TRBD1	.	TGTGCCAGCAGCTTACAATCAGGACAGGGCCCATTCTACGAGCAGTACTTC	CASSLQSGQGPFYEQYF
TRBV19	TRBJ1-5	TRBD1	.	TGTGCCAGTAGTATTGACAGGGGATCAGGCAATCAGCCCCAGCATTTT	CASSIDRGSGNQPQHF